This passage covers 21 T cell receptor beta chains from one sample sequenced in a study of radiotherapy plus CTLA-4 blockade in lung cancer. The data were produced by immunoSEQ multiplex PCR, yet TCRdb's version contains in-frame clones alone and is incomplete. The sample shows 80,000 or so clones, under 80% of them seen only once. The sequences come from peripheral blood, collected from a patient treated with radiotherapy plus ipilimumab. The receptors shown here come from a human donor with non-small cell lung cancer whose response to radiotherapy plus ipilimumab could not be evaluated. Some clones in this sample may be carry-over from other donors' samples.

V usage is TRBV5-1 and J usage is TRBJ1-3; possibly TRBD1 for D (5 bases). The CDR3 has 16 residues. Germline-derived CDR1 and CDR2 are SGHRS and YFSETQ. Trimming took 0 bases from V and 3 from J, leaving 13 bases between them. The CDR3 DNA reads as TGCGCCAGCAGCTTGGGGCAGGGCATATTTGGAAACACCATATATTTT. Its protein product is CASSLGQGIFGNTIYF. Using reference TRBV5-1 and TRBJ1-3 for the parts outside the CDR3, the full variable domain is KAGVTQTPRYLIKTRGQQVTLSCSPISGHRSVSWYQQTPGQGLQFLFEYFSETQRNKGNFPGRFSGRQFSNSRSEMNVSTLELGDSALYLCASSLGQGIFGNTIYFGEGSWLTVV.

The rearrangement links TRBV28 to TRBJ2-7; 8 positions agree with TRBD2. CDR1 is MDHEN, CDR2 SYDVKM, per germline. CDR3 length equals 16 residues. J gave up 0 bases and V 5 bases, and 9 bases lay outside the gene matches. The chain's CDR3 is CASSTPAGGSSYEQYF. The CDR3 nucleotides read TGTGCCAGCAGTACGCCGGCGGGGGGCAGCTCCTACGAGCAGTACTTC.

The chain is built from TRBV28 and TRBJ2-5; D gene unclear. In germline, CDR1 is MDHEN, CDR2 SYDVKM. This CDR3 is built from 10 residues. V lost 10 bases and J 5 bases, leaving 8 bases between the germline ends. The CDR3: CAISRETQYF. For the CDR3, the DNA is TGTGCCATCTCCCGGGAGACCCAGTACTTC.

J is TRBJ1-6 and V is TRBV5-8; a possible D gene is TRBD1 (6 bases). Germline-derived CDR1 and CDR2 are SGHTS and YDEGEE. The CDR3 is 15 residues long. Trimming pared 1 base from V and 7 bases from J, leaving 12 bases between. CDR3 amino acids: CASSLQTGINSPLHF. The CDR3 DNA reads TGTGCCAGCAGCTTGCAGACAGGAATCAATTCACCCCTCCACTTT.

V gene TRBV7-3 combines with J gene TRBJ1-2, with a possible D match to TRBD1 (5 bases). Per germline, CDR1 SGHTA and CDR2 FQGTGA. The CDR3 sequence is 15 residues long. The V gene lost 2 bases and the J gene lost 4 bases, with 14 bases spanning the gap. CDR3 sequence reads: CASSLSGEVGYGYTF. DNA of the CDR3: TGTGCCAGCAGCTTATCGGGGGAGGTCGGCTATGGCTACACCTTC. The full variable domain, with the rest looked up from reference TRBV7-3 and TRBJ1-2, is GAGVSQTPSNKVTEKGKYVELRCDPISGHTALYWYRQSLGQGPEFLIYFQGTGAADDSGLPNDRFFAVRPEGSVSTLKIQRTERGDSAVYLCASSLSGEVGYGYTFGSGTRLTVV.

J is TRBJ2-5 and V is TRBV7-2; 12 nucleotides agree with TRBD1. The DNA end is more similar to TRBJ2-7, so the J call may be wrong. Germline loops: CDR1 SGHTA, CDR2 FQGNSA. The CDR3 sequence is 12 residues long. The CDR3 here is CASGTGGDEQYF. The CDR3 DNA reads as TGTGCCAGCGGGACAGGGGGCGACGAGCAGTACTTC.

V is TRBV18 and J is TRBJ1-5, with a tentative D call TRBD1 (5 bases). Germline CDR1 reads KGHSH; CDR2 reads LQKENI. V lost 4 bases and J 3 bases, leaving 13 bases between the germline ends. The CDR3 consists of 15 residues. The CDR3 DNA sequence: TGTGCCAGCTCACGAACAGGACCCCCCAATCAGCCCCAGCATTTT. This sequence encodes CASSRTGPPNQPQHF.

In its sample, this clone was seen once. The rearrangement links TRBV5-4 to TRBJ1-6; D is possibly TRBD1 (6 bases). CDR1 is SGHNT, CDR2 YYREEE, per germline (reference sequence). The CDR3 runs 15 residues. V was clipped by 0 bases and J by 4 bases, with 8 bases between them. The CDR3 bases are TGTGCCAGCAGCTTGGCCCAGGGGTATAATTCACCCCTCCACTTT. The encoded protein is CASSLAQGYNSPLHF.

V gene TRBV9 combines with J gene TRBJ2-7; 9 nucleotides line up with TRBD1. The CDR3 is 16 amino acids. V lost 7 bases to trimming and J lost 4 bases; unmatched junction nucleotides: 15. Germline V lookup: CDR1 SGDLS, CDR2 YYNGEE. The CDR3 DNA follows: TGTGCCAGCTTCGCCCCCCTTCCGGGACAGGGTTACGAGCAGTACTTC. It translates to CASFAPLPGQGYEQYF. Full variable domain (remainder filled in from reference TRBV9 and TRBJ2-7): DSGVTQTPKHLITATGQRVTLRCSPRSGDLSVYWYQQSLDQGLQFLIQYYNGEERAKGNILERFSAQQFPDLHSELNLSSLELGDSALYFCASFAPLPGQGYEQYFGPGTRLTVT.

V usage is TRBV4-1 and J usage is TRBJ1-2; TRBD1 is a possible D gene (5 bases). V gave up 0 bases and J gave up 7 bases, with 12 bases separating them. The CDR3 has 14 residues. CDR1 and CDR2 (germline): MGHRA, YSYEKL. The CDR3 DNA is TGCGCCAGCAGCCAAGATCGGGGGTTTGGTGGCTACACCTTC. It specifies CASSQDRGFGGYTF.

The rearrangement links TRBV5-5 to TRBJ1-4; TRBD1 agrees at 7 bases. The CDR3 has 15 residues. Germline loops: CDR1 SGHKS, CDR2 YYEKEE (reference sequence). Trimming cost V 1 base and J 7 bases; bases outside gene matches: 7. The CDR3 protein is CASSLPRTGPEKLFF. Here the CDR3 DNA reads TGTGCCAGCAGCTTGCCTCGGACAGGTCCTGAAAAACTGTTTTTT. The whole variable domain, filled in from reference TRBV5-5 and TRBJ1-4, reads DAGVTQSPTHLIKTRGQQVTLRCSPISGHKSVSWYQQVLGQGPQFIFQYYEKEERGRGNFPDRFSARQFPNYSSELNVNALLLGDSALYLCASSLPRTGPEKLFFGSGTQLSVL.

The gene calls are TRBV7-2 and TRBJ2-5; 10 bases are shared with TRBD2. The V segment lost 4 bases and the J segment 3 bases; nucleotides outside the gene matches: 8. The CDR3 sequence is 16 residues long. Looked up from germline, CDR1 is SGHTA and CDR2 is FQGNSA. In DNA, the CDR3 is TGTGCCAGCAGCTCCACCCATCTAGCGGGGGAAGAGACCCAGTACTTC. Translating it yields CASSSTHLAGEETQYF.

V gene TRBV4-3 combines with J gene TRBJ2-1; 11 bases are shared with TRBD2. Germline CDR1 is LGHNA and CDR2 is YSLEER. The CDR3 runs to 16 residues. The junction had 4 bases not matched to a gene; V was cut back by 1 base and J by 5 bases. The CDR3 reads CASSQALAGGNNEQFF. The CDR3 DNA follows: TGCGCCAGCAGCCAAGCCCTAGCGGGGGGAAACAATGAGCAGTTCTTC.

The CDR3 protein is CASSFGGGDGYTF. In DNA, the CDR3 is TGCGCCAGCAGCTTCGGCGGGGGTGATGGCTACACCTTC. The chain joins TRBV5-1 to TRBJ1-2, with D tentatively TRBD1 (5 bases). The CDR3 has 13 amino acids. Germline V gives CDR1 SGHRS, CDR2 YFSETQ. V gave up 2 bases and J gave up 6 bases, with 11 bases separating them.

The chain is built from TRBV9 and TRBJ2-5, with D possibly matching TRBD2 (6 bases). CDR1 and CDR2 (germline): SGDLS, YYNGEE. The CDR3 is 14 residues long. The V gene lost 0 bases and the J gene lost 2 bases, with 8 bases spanning the gap. This chain's CDR3 is CASSVGGVQETQYF. CDR3 bases: TGTGCCAGCAGCGTAGGCGGGGTTCAAGAGACCCAGTACTTC.

The rearrangement joins TRBV7-2 to TRBJ2-5; 12 bases are a match to TRBD2. Gene TRBJ2-7 matches the end of the DNA better, so the J call may be wrong. The CDR3 runs 15 residues. Germline V lookup: CDR1 SGHTA, CDR2 FQGNSA. The CDR3 DNA reads as TGTGCCAGCAGCTTCTTTGGACTAGCGGGGATCGAGCAGTACTTC. Translated, it gives CASSFFGLAGIEQYF.

This clone was counted a few times. The chain links TRBV7-6 to TRBJ1-6; tentatively, D is TRBD1 (6 bases). V was shortened by 1 base and J by 2 bases, with 9 bases between the two germline ends. The CDR3 consists of 16 residues. Per germline, CDR1 SGHVS and CDR2 FNYEAQ. Here the CDR3 reads CASSLGRTAYNSPLHF. CDR3 nucleotides: TGTGCCAGCAGCTTAGGGCGGACAGCCTATAATTCACCCCTCCACTTT.

The chain carries TRBV7-2 and TRBJ2-3; D uncertain. This CDR3 region has 12 residues. The V end lost 1 base, the J end lost 7 bases, and 6 bases lay between the germline ends. Germline V gene lookup returns CDR1 SGHTA and CDR2 FQGNSA. For the CDR3, the DNA is TGTGCCAGCAGCTTAGAGAGCTATACGCAGTATTTT. This codes for CASSLESYTQYF.

The rearrangement links TRBV6-1 to TRBJ2-5, with D perhaps matching TRBD2 (5 bases). CDR3 length equals 14 residues. With 8 bases removed from V and 1 base from J, the gap between germline ends came to 14 bases. Germline V CDR1 and CDR2: MNHNS, SASEGT. This CDR3 is CASGFQRSQETQYF. The CDR3 DNA reads TGTGCCAGCGGATTTCAGCGGTCCCAAGAGACCCAGTACTTC.

CDR3 sequence reads: CASSPSIDRNTEAFF. Written as DNA, the CDR3 is TGTGCCAGCTCACCGTCTATAGACAGGAACACTGAAGCTTTCTTT. V gene TRBV18 combines with J gene TRBJ1-1; possible D gene TRBD1, 5 bases. V was clipped by 3 bases and J by 1 base, with 12 bases between them. Germline lookup yields CDR1 KGHSH and CDR2 LQKENI. The CDR3 totals 15 residues. Variable domain in full (rest from reference TRBV18 and TRBJ1-1): NAGVMQNPRHLVRRRGQEARLRCSPMKGHSHVYWYRQLPEEGLKFMVYLQKENIIDESGMPKERFSAEFPKEGPSILRIQQVVRGDSAAYFCASSPSIDRNTEAFFGQGTRLTVV.

The rearrangement uses TRBV14 and TRBJ2-7, with D perhaps TRBD1 (5 bases). Germline CDR1 reads SGHDN; CDR2 reads FVKESK. The V gene lost 0 bases and the J gene lost 3 bases, with 9 bases spanning the gap. The CDR3 runs to 14 residues. The chain's CDR3 is CASSQDIQGYEQYF. The CDR3, as DNA: TGTGCCAGCAGCCAAGATATTCAGGGCTACGAGCAGTACTTC.